This record concerns one TCR beta chain sequence. What it binds is unknown. It was with random hexamers that roughly 0.45 to 1 ug RNA was reverse transcribed. MiXCR was run by TCRdb on the immunoSEQ multiplex PCR reads, yielding one entry per CDR3 protein. The top ten hold more than 0.2% of the sample, which has 160,000 or so distinct CDR3 sequences, about 94% seen once. The CDR3 length is 14 residues. V was cut by 5 bases and J by 2 bases, with 12 bases left in between. Germline values: CDR1 SGHVS, CDR2 FQNEAQ. The patients serving as multiple sclerosis controls were treatment-naive. They had stable or active relapsing-remitting disease and fulfilled revised McDonald criteria. The sample originates from a study of CD8 T cells in Susac syndrome. Whole-study findings and limits: Only a relatively small number of individuals were included in the TCR sequencing and HLA analysis.

J is TRBJ2-5 and V is TRBV7-8, with D perhaps matching TRBD1 or TRBD2 (5 bases each). The source material was CD8+ T cells from PBMCs. This sequence was found in a human donor with multiple sclerosis. The CDR3 protein is CASSREGRQETQYF. The CDR3 bases are TGTGCCAGCAGCCGCGAGGGGAGACAAGAGACCCAGTACTTC.